This T cell receptor beta chain emerged from a study of graft-versus-host responses after intestinal transplantation (dated by TCRdb to the early 2020s). In terms of the full investigation: The transplants that recipients got were multivisceral, liver-intestinal, or isolated intestinal. Alloreactive clones were identified by sequencing pre-transplant mixed lymphocyte reaction products and comparing these products with unstimulated pre-transplant donor and recipient T cells. A peak of at least 4% donor T cells among recipient peripheral blood mononuclear cells was the definition used for donor T cell macrochimerism. Rather than being sequenced by the commercial service, samples from a few later patients were sequenced in-house on an Illumina MiSeq and processed with MiXCR. A cohort of 24 intestinal transplant recipients, including one retransplant, was enrolled, and a few patients lacking pretransplant specimens were excluded. Every recipient was given anti-thymocyte globulin induction, then maintenance tacrolimus and steroids for roughly 3 years. After intestinal transplantation, graft-versus-host and host-versus-graft alloreactive T cell clones were followed in the graft, circulation and bone marrow using bulk TCR-beta CDR3 sequencing. General conclusions and limits of the study: Patients with donor T cell macrochimerism had high GvH to HvG T cell clonal ratios in their allografts. Early after transplant, peak levels of circulating GvH clones were associated with declines in HvG clones. GvH clones turned up in recipient bone marrow, with some appearing earlier in ileal mucosa or blood, a pattern consistent with an intestinal mucosal origin. The conclusions were limited by the relatively low number and heterogeneity of the intestinal transplant patients.

Library preparation used the immunoSEQ multiplex PCR assay. For most patients, genomic DNA was isolated using the Qiagen DNeasy Blood and Tissue Kit and was shipped frozen to Adaptive Biotechnologies for TCR sequencing. For most patients, high-throughput TCR-beta CDR3 sequencing of genomic DNA was performed by Adaptive Biotechnologies. The original pipeline was this. TCR sequencing data for roughly 20 patients were retrieved from Adaptive's ImmunoSEQ software; a few other patients were processed with MiXCR and VDJtools. To correct CD4 versus CD8 sorting errors, any sequence found in both subsets at a frequency ratio below 5:1 was removed. CDR3 nucleotide sequences shared by donor and recipient were removed because the origin of these sequences could not be assigned. To count as alloreactive, a clone needed at least 2-fold expansion over unstimulated cells and a minimum CFSE-low frequency of 0.002% (template counts) or 0.001% (read counts). Clones detected in sequenced pre-transplant spleen, lymph node, or MLR CFSE-low populations of the donor or recipient were defined as mappable. Cumulative frequency of alloreactive clones was calculated as a percentage of all sequences weighted by copy number. The immuneACCESS repertoire file appears here via TCRdb, limited to in-frame rearrangements. These files lack a portion of the clones; in checked studies, under half of the deficit traces to unresolved V genes, and the cause of the others is not known. V and J calls and clone size are given by that table; D and trimming were obtained from the DNA. Recorded for this sample are 90,000 to 100,000 clones; about 91% of them occurred a single time. The ten largest clones capture about 0.45% of the sample.

A distance of 11 bases separates the germline ends of V and J, which lose 0 bases and 3 bases respectively. There are 15 amino acids in the CDR3, from cysteine to phenylalanine inclusive. Only the CDR3 part of the read is kept: 45 bases, read in frame from the first base. The germline V gene encodes CDR1 LGHNA and CDR2 YSLEER. Worth noting for this clone: What antigen it recognizes has not been identified. One base away there is no much larger clone; base qualities are not given.

The sample's time point label, in plain terms: cells obtained before transplantation from donor or recipient. CD3+CD4+ and CD3+CD8+ populations were FACS-sorted from unstimulated pre-transplant donor and recipient cells taken from spleen or lymph nodes. Sample: unstimulated CD8+ T cells sorted from spleen or lymph node cells, taken before intestinal transplant. The rearrangement joined TRBV4-3 to TRBJ1-1, with TRBD1 perhaps the D gene, on 5 matching bases. This clonotype originated in a human donor who received an intestinal transplant. Here the CDR3 is given as CASSQDMAGYTEAFF. The nucleotide sequence is given as TGCGCCAGCAGCCAAGATATGGCAGGGTACACTGAAGCTTTCTTT.